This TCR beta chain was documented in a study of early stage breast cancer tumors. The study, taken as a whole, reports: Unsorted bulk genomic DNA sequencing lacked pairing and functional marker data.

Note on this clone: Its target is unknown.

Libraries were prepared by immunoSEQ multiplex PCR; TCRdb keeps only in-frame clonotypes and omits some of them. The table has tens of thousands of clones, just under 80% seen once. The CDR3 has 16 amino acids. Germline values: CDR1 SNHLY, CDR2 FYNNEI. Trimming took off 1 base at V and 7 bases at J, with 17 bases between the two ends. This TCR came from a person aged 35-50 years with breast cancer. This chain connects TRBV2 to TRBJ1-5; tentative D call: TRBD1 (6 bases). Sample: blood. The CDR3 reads CASSEGGAPAFQPQHF. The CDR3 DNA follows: TGTGCCAGCAGTGAAGGGGGGGCGCCTGCTTTCCAGCCCCAGCATTTT.